This TCR beta chain was captured by sequencing in a study of vaccination effects on CD4 cells after COVID-19 (dated by TCRdb to 2022 to 2024). Notes on the research overall: Post-vaccine samples across the study were collected a median of 72 days after the second dose, with a range of 14 to 241. A total of 9 to 11 COVID-19 convalescent patients and several SARS-CoV-2-naive healthy vaccine recipients were included in the full study. Cultures from other donors in the study were sequenced using the Oncomine TCR Beta short-read assay on an Illumina iSeq 100. The study compared SARS-CoV-2 spike-specific CD4+ TCR repertoires before and after mRNA vaccination in COVID-19 convalescent patients and infection-naive vaccine recipients.

To note about this clone: Its recognized antigen is unknown. Base qualities are not provided; no much larger clone lies one nucleotide away.

In the ViraFEST assay, PBMC were stimulated with viral peptide pools, and antigen-specific CD4+ T cell clonotypes were then identified by expansion using TCR sequencing. After more than 9 days of culture, CD4+ T cells were isolated with the EasySep CD4+ T cell isolation kit. Each participant received two doses of an mRNA SARS-CoV-2 vaccine, either BNT162b2 or mRNA-1273. The absence of prior SARS-CoV-2 infection in healthy vaccine recipients was confirmed by negative nucleocapsid antibodies before and after vaccination. Two million PBMC per well were cultured with around 10 ug/ml peptides in IMDM containing approximately 4.6% human AB serum, roughly 9.5 IU/ml IL-2 and gentamicin. On days 3 and 7, half of the culture medium was replaced with fresh IL-2-containing medium. Each peptide stimulation condition was cultured in triplicate wells unless otherwise noted. PBMC were separated from whole blood using Ficoll-Paque Plus gradient centrifugation and were then either cryopreserved at -140C or used fresh. The overlapping peptide pools covered the spike proteins of SARS-CoV-2 and of the common cold coronaviruses HCoV-NL63, HCoV-OC43 and HCoV-229E. The QIAamp micro DNA kit was used to extract genomic DNA from the cultured CD4+ T cells.

The V end loses 3 bases and the J end loses 0 bases, and a stretch of 13 bases separates them. The germline V gene (reference sequence) supplies CDR1 MNHEY and CDR2 SMNVEV. From the cysteine up to the phenylalanine, the CDR3 has a length of 16 residues. Only CDR3 DNA remains: 48 bases, in frame from the first base. The library was prepared using the immunoSEQ multiplex PCR assay. DNA from the CD4+ T cells that had been cultured and isolated underwent TCR beta CDR3 sequencing. The original pipeline was this. Non-productive TCR sequences were discarded, and reads were trimmed to the CDR3 region, with only CDR3s of 7 or more amino acids retained. The MANAFEST web app was used to pick out antigen-specific clonotypes by comparing their expansion in peptide wells with that in reference cultures. For clones to be considered positive, expansion at FDR<0.05 versus reference and all other wells, an odds ratio above 5, and a frequency above 0.1% in two replicate wells were required. Clonotypes significantly expanded in SARS-CoV-2 spike wells and in at least one common cold coronavirus spike condition were defined as cross-reactive. Using the stringdist R package, CDR3 similarity was measured by Levenshtein distance, and unrooted trees were constructed with ape in R 3.6.1. The table comes from immuneACCESS by way of TCRdb, which keeps in-frame sequences with V and J called. Part of the clones is missing from these tables; in studies checked, under half for an unresolved V gene and the rest for unknown reasons. D and trimming were read from the DNA, whereas the V and J calls and clone size are those reported in that table. Across this sample there are 65,000 to 95,000 clones, with around 77% seen only once. In total, the top ten clones hold over 0.95% of the sample.

Paper-wide results and their limitations: In healthy vaccine recipients, vaccine-induced clones were almost all SARS-CoV-2 mono-reactive, with only 1 of 255 being cross-reactive with common cold coronaviruses. At late post-vaccination timepoints, both infection-induced and vaccine-induced clones showed marked clonal contraction, consistent with waning T cell responses. Limitations of the study were the small number of convalescent patients and the absence of early post-infection timepoints.

The receptor was derived from a human donor who received a COVID-19 vaccine. The specimen was CD4+ T cells from PBMCs cultured with HCoV-OC43 spike peptides, collected after COVID-19 vaccination. Explained via the paper, the cell subset or site label denotes: HCoV-OC43 spike overlapping peptide pool stimulation. The rearranged chain carries TRBV27 and TRBJ2-3; no D gene is confidently identified. The DNA sequence follows: TGTGCCAGCAGTTTTCGGCAGTTCGCTAGCACAGATACGCAGTATTTT. This is translated as CASSFRQFASTDTQYF.